The TCR beta chain described here comes from a study of tissue-resident memory T cells in lung cancer (dated by TCRdb to the late 2010s). For context, the study as a whole: Paired tumor TRM and tumor non-TRM populations from about 11 lung cancer patients were compared using TCR beta-chain sequencing.

This clonotype occurred a few times. What this receptor recognizes is not known. Base qualities are not provided; no much larger clone lies one nucleotide away. This sample was sequenced with an Illumina MiSeq. Unique molecular identifiers were built into the TCR sequencing libraries, which were indexed using TruSeq single indexes. The original pipeline was this. TCR reads were mapped and error-corrected with MIGEC v1.2.7 and were then analyzed with VDJtools v1.1.7, with default settings applied for both tools. Shannon-Wiener and inverse Simpson indices were computed in VDJtools to quantify repertoire diversity. Expanded TCRbeta clonotypes were defined by a frequency threshold of at least three. Wilcoxon rank-sum tests across nine to eleven patients were used for the statistical comparisons of TCR diversity between tumor TRM and non-TRM populations. TCRdb took the public reads, trimmed them with fastp at Q25, ran MiXCR for clone calling and kept in-frame beta chains. Each entry merges the rows of one CDR3 protein and shows their most common DNA and genes. V and J calls and clone size were set by TCRdb, not the authors. This sample has about 180 distinct CDR3 sequences in its table, and about 19% of those were observed once. The leading ten clones occupy 35% to 40% of the sample.

Paper-wide results and their limitations: A significantly more restricted TCR repertoire was observed in tumor TRM cells than in tumor non-TRM cells, as reflected by lower Shannon-Wiener and inverse Simpson diversity. Expanded clonotypes accounted for around 75% of tumor TRM repertoires on average, versus 52% of tumor non-TRM repertoires.

CD8+ T cells were sorted by CD103 expression on a BD FACSAria-II directly into ice-cold TRIzol LS reagent. Freshly resected lung tumor tissue was obtained at surgical resection. Fresh cells were Fc receptor-blocked, then stained for CD45, CD4, CD3, CD8A and CD103, with DAPI used for live/dead discrimination. Total RNA was purified from sorted CD103+ and CD103- CD8+ T cells using a miRNeasy kit. CD103 expression was used to sort tumor-infiltrating CD8+ cytotoxic T cells, separating tissue-resident memory (TRM) cells from non-TRM cells. Donors were patients with treatment-naive lung cancer. Patients with respiratory malignancies who were newly diagnosed and untreated were prospectively recruited upon referral. This clonotype was sampled from a human donor with treatment-naive lung cancer (subtype not recorded). Sequenced sample: CD103- CD8+ T cells from lung tumor tissue. The cell subset or site label for this specimen denotes: non-TRM CD8+ CTLs.

The CDR3 loop reads CASSPPDTYNEQFF. The nucleotide sequence is given as TGTGCCAGCAGTCCCCCCGATACCTACAATGAGCAGTTCTTC. The chain is encoded by TRBV2 joined to TRBJ2-1; the D gene is unclear. V and J are truncated by 5 bases and 2 bases respectively, leaving an intervening sequence of 10 bases. Including cysteine and phenylalanine, the CDR3 has 14 amino acids. CDR3 DNA only is kept here, 42 bases in frame from base 1. CDR1 and CDR2 are read off the germline V gene as SNHLY and FYNNEI.